These 10 T cell receptor beta chains were sequenced from one sample in a study of CD8 T cells in Susac syndrome. Reverse transcription of roughly 0.5 to 1 ug RNA was carried out with random hexamers. TCRdb analysed the immunoSEQ multiplex PCR reads with MiXCR anew, one entry per CDR3 protein. The table includes 300,000 to 350,000 distinct CDR3 sequences, 90% to 95% detected once. Sequencing was performed on CD4+ T cells from PBMCs. The receptors stem from a human donor with multiple sclerosis.

The J gene is TRBJ1-1, the V gene TRBV29-1; 8 nucleotides align to TRBD1. CDR1 and CDR2 from the germline V gene are SQVTM and ANQGSEA. The V gene end was trimmed by 7 bases and the J gene end by 5 bases; junction bases not matched to a gene: 9. The CDR3 totals 13 residues. CDR3 residues: CSASQGGDTEAFF. CDR3 in DNA: TGCAGCGCGTCACAGGGGGGGGATACTGAAGCTTTCTTT.

The chain recombines TRBV24-1 with TRBJ2-5; 8 bases are shared with TRBD1. Trimming cost V 6 bases and J 1 base; bases outside gene matches: 6. Germline CDR1 KGHDR, CDR2 SFDVKD. The length of the CDR3 is 15 residues. DNA of the CDR3: TGTGCCACCAGTCGGACAGGGTCGGGCCAAGAGACCCAGTACTTC. Residues: CATSRTGSGQETQYF.

V usage is TRBV29-1 and J usage is TRBJ2-5; tentatively, D is TRBD2 (6 bases). Germline CDR1 SQVTM, CDR2 ANQGSEA. This CDR3 region has 12 residues. V lost 7 bases and J lost 4, with 13 bases in between. In DNA, the CDR3 is TGCAGCGGGCGGGAAGCGGGAGAGACCCAGTACTTC. It codes for CSGREAGETQYF. The whole variable domain, remainder taken from reference TRBV29-1 and TRBJ2-5, is SAVISQKPSRDICQRGTSLTIQCQVDSQVTMMFWYRQQPGQSLTLIATANQGSEATYESGFVIDKFPISRPNLTFSTLTVSNMSPEDSSIYLCSGREAGETQYFGPGTRLLVL.

This chain connects TRBV12-3 or TRBV12-4 to TRBJ2-5, with D perhaps TRBD1 or TRBD2 (6 bases each). The CDR3 runs 16 residues. V lost 4 bases and J 5 bases, leaving 20 bases between the germline ends. The CDR3 is CASSSGATFRPETQYF. CDR3 coding DNA: TGTGCCAGCAGTTCGGGGGCCACGTTTAGGCCGGAGACCCAGTACTTC.

The chain couples TRBV6-2 or TRBV6-3 to TRBJ2-7; tentative D call: TRBD2 (6 bases). Germline lookup yields CDR1 MNHEY and CDR2 SVGEGT. Trimming left V 2 bases short and J 7 bases short, with 15 bases between. The CDR3 is 14 residues long. CDR3 bases: TGTGCCAGCAGTTACCAACCCCGGGGGAGGGAGCAGTACTTC. Protein sequence: CASSYQPRGREQYF.

The rearrangement links TRBV20-1 to TRBJ2-7, with 9 bases aligning to TRBD1. The CDR3 consists of 13 residues. The germline CDR1 and CDR2 sequences are DFQATT and SNEGSKA (reference sequence). The V gene end was trimmed by 6 bases and the J gene end by 5 bases; junction bases not matched to a gene: 8. The CDR3 spells CSAPRTGADEQYF. The CDR3 nucleotides are TGCAGTGCCCCCCGGACAGGGGCGGACGAGCAGTACTTC.

V usage is TRBV20-1 and J usage is TRBJ2-3, with 8 bases aligning to TRBD2. The CDR3 loop spans 14 amino acids. After removal of 4 bases from V and 0 bases from J, the junction contained 3 bases not matched to a gene. CDR1 is DFQATT, CDR2 SNEGSKA, per germline (reference sequence). The CDR3 sequence is CSAKREGSTDTQYF. Written as DNA, the CDR3 is TGCAGTGCTAAACGGGAGGGGAGCACAGATACGCAGTATTTT.

This rearrangement joins TRBV2 to TRBJ2-2; 11 bases align to TRBD2. CDR3 size: 16 residues. V was clipped by 6 bases and J by 6 bases; unmatched bases: 9. Germline lookup yields CDR1 SNHLY and CDR2 FYNNEI. CDR3 sequence reads: CASRVQTSGASGELFF. DNA of the CDR3: TGTGCCAGCAGGGTCCAGACTAGCGGGGCGTCCGGGGAGCTGTTTTTT.

The chain couples TRBV29-1 to TRBJ1-4, with a weak D call TRBD1 (5 bases). Germline V gene sequence: CDR1 SQVTM, CDR2 ANQGSEA. The CDR3 length is 14 residues. V was shortened by 4 bases and J by 1 base, with 10 bases between the two germline ends. The chain's CDR3 is CSVGGRRTNEKLFF. DNA for the CDR3: TGCAGCGTTGGGGGCAGACGAACTAATGAAAAACTGTTTTTT.

The CDR3 spells CASSNPRTSIDEQYF. Written as DNA, the CDR3 is TGTGCCAGCTCCAACCCGCGGACATCGATCGACGAGCAGTACTTC. The chain is built from TRBV6-2 or TRBV6-3 and TRBJ2-7; TRBD1 might be the D (5 bases). V was shortened by 8 bases and J by 5 bases, with 22 bases between the two germline ends. This CDR3 is 15 amino acids long. Germline CDR1 and CDR2: MNHEY and SVGEGT.